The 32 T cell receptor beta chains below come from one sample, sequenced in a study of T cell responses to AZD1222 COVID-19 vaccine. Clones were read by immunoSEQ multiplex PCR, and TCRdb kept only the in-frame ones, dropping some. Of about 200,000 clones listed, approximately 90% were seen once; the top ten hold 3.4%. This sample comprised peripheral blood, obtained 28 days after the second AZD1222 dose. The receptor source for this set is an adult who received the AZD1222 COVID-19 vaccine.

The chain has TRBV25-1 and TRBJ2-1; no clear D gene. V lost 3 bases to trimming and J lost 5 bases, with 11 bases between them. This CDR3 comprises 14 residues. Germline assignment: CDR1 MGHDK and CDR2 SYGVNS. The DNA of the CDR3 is TGTGCCAGCAGTGAGGCGAGTTGGGACAATGAGCAGTTCTTC. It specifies CASSEASWDNEQFF.

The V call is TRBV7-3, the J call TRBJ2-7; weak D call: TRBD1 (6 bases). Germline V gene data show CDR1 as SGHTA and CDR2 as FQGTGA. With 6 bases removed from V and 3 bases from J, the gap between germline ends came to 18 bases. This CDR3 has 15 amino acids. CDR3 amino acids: CASSPDRDTHYEQYF. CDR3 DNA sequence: TGTGCCAGCAGTCCTGACCGGGACACCCACTACGAGCAGTACTTC.

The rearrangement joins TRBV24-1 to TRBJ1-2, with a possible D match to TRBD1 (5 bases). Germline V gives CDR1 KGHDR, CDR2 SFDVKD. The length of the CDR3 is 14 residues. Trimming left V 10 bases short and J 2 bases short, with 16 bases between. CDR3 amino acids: CATRGSGPNYGYTF. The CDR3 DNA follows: TGTGCCACACGGGGGAGTGGGCCAAACTATGGCTACACCTTC.

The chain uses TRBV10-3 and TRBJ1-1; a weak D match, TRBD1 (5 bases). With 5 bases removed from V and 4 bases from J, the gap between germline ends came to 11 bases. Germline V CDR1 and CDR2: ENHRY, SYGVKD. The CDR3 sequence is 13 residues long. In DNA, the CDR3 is TGTGCCATCAGTCCTCGGGGGGTCACTGAAGCTTTCTTT. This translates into CAISPRGVTEAFF.

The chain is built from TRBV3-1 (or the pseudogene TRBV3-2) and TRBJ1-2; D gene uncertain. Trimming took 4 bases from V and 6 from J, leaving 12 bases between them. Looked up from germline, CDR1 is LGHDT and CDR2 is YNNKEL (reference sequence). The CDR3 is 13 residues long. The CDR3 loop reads CASSLTLVDGYTF. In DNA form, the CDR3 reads TGTGCCAGCAGCCTGACCTTAGTCGATGGCTACACCTTC.

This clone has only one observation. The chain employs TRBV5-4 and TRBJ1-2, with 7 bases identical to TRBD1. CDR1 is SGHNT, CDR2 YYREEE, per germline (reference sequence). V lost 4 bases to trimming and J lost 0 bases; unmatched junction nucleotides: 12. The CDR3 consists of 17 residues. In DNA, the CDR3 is TGTGCCAGCAGCGAGGGGGCACAGCGTCCTCCTAACTATGGCTACACCTTC. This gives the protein CASSEGAQRPPNYGYTF.

The CDR3: CASSPRGQVHNEQFF. CDR3 bases: TGTGCCAGCAGCCCCCGGGGACAGGTTCACAATGAGCAGTTCTTC. V usage is TRBV7-3 and J usage is TRBJ2-1; 8 bases match TRBD1. Losses at the gene ends were 5 bases for V and 5 bases for J; bases not matched to a gene: 8. The CDR3 is made up of 15 amino acids. Per the germline V gene, CDR1 is SGHTA and CDR2 is FQGTGA.

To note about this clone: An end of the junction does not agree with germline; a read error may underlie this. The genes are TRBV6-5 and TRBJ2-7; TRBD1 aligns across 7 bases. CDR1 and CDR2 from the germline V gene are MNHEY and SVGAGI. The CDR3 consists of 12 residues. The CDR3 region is CASTSETGILNF. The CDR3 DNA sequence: TGTGCCAGCACCTCCGAGACAGGGATATTGAACTTC.

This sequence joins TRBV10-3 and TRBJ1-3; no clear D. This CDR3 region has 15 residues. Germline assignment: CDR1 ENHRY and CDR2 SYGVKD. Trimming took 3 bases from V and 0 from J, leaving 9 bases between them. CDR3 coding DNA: TGTGCCATCAGTGAAGGAGCGAGCTCTGGAAACACCATATATTTT. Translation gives CAISEGASSGNTIYF.

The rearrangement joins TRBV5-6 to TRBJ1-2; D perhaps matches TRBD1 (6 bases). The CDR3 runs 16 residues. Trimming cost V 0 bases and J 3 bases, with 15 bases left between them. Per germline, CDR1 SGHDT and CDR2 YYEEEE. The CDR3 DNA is TGTGCCAGCAGCTTGGCCGTCGGGGGCAGGGACTATGGCTACACCTTC. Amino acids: CASSLAVGGRDYGYTF.

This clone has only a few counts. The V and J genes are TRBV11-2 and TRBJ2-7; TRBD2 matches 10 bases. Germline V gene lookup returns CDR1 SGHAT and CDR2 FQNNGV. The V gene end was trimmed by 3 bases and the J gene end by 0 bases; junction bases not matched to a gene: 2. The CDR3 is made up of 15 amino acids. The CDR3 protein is CASSFGLAASYEQYF. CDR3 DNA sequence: TGTGCCAGCAGCTTCGGACTAGCGGCCTCCTACGAGCAGTACTTC.

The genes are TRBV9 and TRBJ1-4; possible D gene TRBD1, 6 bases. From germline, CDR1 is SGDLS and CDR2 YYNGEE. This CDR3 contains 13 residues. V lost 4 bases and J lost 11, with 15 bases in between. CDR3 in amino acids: CASSLGGEEKLFF. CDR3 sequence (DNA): TGTGCCAGCAGCTTAGGGGGAGAGGAGAAACTGTTTTTT.

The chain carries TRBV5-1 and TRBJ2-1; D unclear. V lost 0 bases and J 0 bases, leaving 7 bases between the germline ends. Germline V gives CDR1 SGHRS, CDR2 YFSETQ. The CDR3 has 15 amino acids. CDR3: CASSLARASYNEQFF. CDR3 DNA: TGCGCCAGCAGCTTGGCCCGGGCCTCCTACAATGAGCAGTTCTTC.

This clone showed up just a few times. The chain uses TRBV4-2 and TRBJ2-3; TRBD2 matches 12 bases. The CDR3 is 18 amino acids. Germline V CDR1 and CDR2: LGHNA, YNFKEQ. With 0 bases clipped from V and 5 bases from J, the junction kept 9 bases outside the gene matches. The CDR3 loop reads CASSQDPASGGGQDTQYF. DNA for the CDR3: TGTGCCAGCAGCCAAGATCCCGCTAGCGGGGGGGGCCAAGATACGCAGTATTTT.

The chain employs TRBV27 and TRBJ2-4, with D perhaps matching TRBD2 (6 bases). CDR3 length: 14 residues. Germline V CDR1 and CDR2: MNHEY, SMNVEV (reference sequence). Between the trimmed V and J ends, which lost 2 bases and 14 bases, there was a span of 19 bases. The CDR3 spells CASSLGSVGGYEYF. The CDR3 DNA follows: TGTGCCAGCAGTTTAGGATCCGTTGGAGGGTACGAGTACTTC.

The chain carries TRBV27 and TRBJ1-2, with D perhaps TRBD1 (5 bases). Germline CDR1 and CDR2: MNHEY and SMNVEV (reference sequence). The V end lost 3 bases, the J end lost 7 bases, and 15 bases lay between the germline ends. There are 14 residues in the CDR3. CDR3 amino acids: CASSFGWGGTGYTF. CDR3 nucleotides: TGTGCCAGCAGTTTCGGTTGGGGAGGGACTGGCTACACCTTC.

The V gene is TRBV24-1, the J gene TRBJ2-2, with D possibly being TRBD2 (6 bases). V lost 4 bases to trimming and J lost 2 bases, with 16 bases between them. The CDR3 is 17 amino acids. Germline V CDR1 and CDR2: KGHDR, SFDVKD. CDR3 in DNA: TGTGCCACCAGTGAACATCCGGGACTCCTCAACACCGGGGAGCTGTTTTTT. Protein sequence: CATSEHPGLLNTGELFF.

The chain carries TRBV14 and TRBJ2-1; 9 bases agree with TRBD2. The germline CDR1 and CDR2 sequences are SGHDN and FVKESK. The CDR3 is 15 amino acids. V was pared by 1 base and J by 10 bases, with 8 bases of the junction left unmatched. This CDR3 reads CASSQASGAIGEQFF. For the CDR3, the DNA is TGTGCCAGCAGCCAAGCTAGCGGGGCCATAGGAGAGCAGTTCTTC. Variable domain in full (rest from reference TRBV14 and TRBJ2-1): EAGVTQFPSHSVIEKGQTVTLRCDPISGHDNLYWYRRVMGKEIKFLLHFVKESKQDESGMPNNRFLAERTGGTYSTLKVQPAELEDSGVYFCASSQASGAIGEQFFGPGTRLTVL.

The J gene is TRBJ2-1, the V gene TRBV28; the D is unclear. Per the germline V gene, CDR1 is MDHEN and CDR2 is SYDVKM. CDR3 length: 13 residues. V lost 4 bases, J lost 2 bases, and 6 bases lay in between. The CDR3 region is CASSSSAYNEQFF. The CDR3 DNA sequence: TGTGCCAGCAGTTCCTCAGCCTACAATGAGCAGTTCTTC.

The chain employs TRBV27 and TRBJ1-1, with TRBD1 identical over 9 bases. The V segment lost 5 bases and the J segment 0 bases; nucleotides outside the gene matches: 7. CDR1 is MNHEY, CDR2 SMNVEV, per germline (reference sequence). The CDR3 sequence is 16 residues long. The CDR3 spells CASSPFNRGLNTEAFF. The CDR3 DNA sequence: TGTGCCAGCAGTCCCTTTAACAGGGGGCTGAACACTGAAGCTTTCTTT.

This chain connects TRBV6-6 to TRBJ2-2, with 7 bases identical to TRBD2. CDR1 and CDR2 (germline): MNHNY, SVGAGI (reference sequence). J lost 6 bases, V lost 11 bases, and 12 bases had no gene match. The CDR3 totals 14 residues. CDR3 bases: TGTGCCGTACCACGGGGGGATCCAGCCGGGGAGCTGTTTTTT. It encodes CAVPRGDPAGELFF.

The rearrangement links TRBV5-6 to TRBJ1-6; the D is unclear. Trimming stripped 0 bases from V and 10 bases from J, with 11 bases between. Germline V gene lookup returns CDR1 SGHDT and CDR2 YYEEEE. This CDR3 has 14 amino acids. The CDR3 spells CASSLVTGGSPLHF. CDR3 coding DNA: TGTGCCAGCAGCTTGGTGACGGGAGGCTCACCCCTCCACTTT.

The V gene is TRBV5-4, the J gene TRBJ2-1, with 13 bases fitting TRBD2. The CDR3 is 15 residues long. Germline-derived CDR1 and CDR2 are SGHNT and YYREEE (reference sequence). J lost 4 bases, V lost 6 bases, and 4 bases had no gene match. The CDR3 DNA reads TGTGCCAGCACCTCGGGACTAGCGGGATACAATGAGCAGTTCTTC. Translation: CASTSGLAGYNEQFF.

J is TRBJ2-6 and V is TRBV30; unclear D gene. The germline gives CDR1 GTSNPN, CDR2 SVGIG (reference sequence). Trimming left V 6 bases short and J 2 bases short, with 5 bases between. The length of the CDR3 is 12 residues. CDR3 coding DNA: TGTGCCTGTGTAGCTGGGGCCAACGTCCTGACTTTC. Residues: CACVAGANVLTF.

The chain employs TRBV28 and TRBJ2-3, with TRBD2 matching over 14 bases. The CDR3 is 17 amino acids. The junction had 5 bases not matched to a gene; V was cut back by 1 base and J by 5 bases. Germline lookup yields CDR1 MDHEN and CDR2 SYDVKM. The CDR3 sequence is CASSLLAGTSGGDTQYF. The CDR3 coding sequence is TGTGCCAGCAGTTTATTGGCCGGGACTAGCGGGGGAGATACGCAGTATTTT.

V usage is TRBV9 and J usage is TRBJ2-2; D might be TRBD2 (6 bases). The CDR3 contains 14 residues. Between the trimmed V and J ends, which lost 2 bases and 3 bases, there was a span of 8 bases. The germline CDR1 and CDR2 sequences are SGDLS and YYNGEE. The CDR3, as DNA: TGTGCCAGCAGCGTTAGCGGCCACACCGGGGAGCTGTTTTTT. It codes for CASSVSGHTGELFF.

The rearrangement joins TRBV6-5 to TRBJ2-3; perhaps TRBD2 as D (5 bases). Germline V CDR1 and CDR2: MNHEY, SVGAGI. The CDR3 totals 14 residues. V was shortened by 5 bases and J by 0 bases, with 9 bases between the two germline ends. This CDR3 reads CASSRRTSTDTQYF. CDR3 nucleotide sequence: TGTGCCAGCAGTCGTAGGACTAGCACAGATACGCAGTATTTT.

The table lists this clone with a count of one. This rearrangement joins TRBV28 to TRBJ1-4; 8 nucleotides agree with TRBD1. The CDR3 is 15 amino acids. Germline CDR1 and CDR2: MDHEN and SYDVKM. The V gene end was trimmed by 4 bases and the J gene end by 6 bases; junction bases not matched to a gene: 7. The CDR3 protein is CASSSQTGEDEKLFF. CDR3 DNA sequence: TGTGCCAGCAGTTCCCAGACAGGGGAGGATGAAAAACTGTTTTTT.

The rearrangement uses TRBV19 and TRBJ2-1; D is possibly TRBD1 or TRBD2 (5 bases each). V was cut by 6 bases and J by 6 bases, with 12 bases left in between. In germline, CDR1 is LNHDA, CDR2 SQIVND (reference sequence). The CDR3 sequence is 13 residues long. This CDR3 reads CASRVSGGNEQFF. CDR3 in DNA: TGTGCCAGTAGGGTTAGTGGGGGCAATGAGCAGTTCTTC.

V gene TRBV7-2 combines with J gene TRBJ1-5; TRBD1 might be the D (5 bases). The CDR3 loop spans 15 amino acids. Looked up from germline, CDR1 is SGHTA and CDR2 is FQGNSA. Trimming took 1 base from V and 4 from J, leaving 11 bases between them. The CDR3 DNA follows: TGTGCCAGCAGCTTAGGGAAGACAGAGAATCAGCCCCAGCATTTT. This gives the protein CASSLGKTENQPQHF.

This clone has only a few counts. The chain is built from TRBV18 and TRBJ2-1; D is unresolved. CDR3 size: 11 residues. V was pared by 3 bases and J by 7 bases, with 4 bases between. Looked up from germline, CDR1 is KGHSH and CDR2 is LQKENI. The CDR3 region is CASSPENEQFF. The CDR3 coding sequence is TGTGCCAGCTCACCCGAAAATGAGCAGTTCTTC.

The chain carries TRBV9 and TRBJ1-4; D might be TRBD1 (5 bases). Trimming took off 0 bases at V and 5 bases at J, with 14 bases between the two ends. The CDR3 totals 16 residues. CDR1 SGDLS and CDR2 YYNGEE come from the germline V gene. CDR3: CASSVAGTGDNEKLFF. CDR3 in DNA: TGTGCCAGCAGCGTAGCTGGTACAGGAGACAATGAAAAACTGTTTTTT.